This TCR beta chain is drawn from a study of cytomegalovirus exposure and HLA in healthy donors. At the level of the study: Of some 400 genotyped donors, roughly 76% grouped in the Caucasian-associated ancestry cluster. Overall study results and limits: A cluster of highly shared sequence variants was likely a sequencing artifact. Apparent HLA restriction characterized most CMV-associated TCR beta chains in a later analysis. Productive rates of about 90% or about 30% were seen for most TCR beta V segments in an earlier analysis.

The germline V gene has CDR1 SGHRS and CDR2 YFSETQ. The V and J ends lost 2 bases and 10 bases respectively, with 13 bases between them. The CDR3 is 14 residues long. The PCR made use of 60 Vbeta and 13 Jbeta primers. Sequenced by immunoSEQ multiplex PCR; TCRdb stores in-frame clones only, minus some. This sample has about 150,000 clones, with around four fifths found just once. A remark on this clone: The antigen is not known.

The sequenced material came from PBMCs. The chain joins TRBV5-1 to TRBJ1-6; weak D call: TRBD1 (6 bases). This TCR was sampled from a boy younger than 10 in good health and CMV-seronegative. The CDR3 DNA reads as TGCGCCAGCAGCTTCCGGCAGGGGTACTCACCCCTCCACTTT. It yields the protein CASSFRQGYSPLHF.